Sequencing of this TCR beta chain was carried out in a study of blood T cell repertoires in COVID-19. The ends were cut back, 4 bases at V and 9 bases at J, with 19 bases in the middle. The CDR3 sequence is 15 residues long. Germline V CDR1 and CDR2: GTSNPN, SVGIG (reference sequence). Method: immunoSEQ multiplex PCR; TCRdb's copy keeps in-frame clones and lacks some. Here the sample spans 150,000 to 200,000 clones, around four fifths being singletons. This clone was seen more than once but under ten times. The sequence was obtained from a woman older than 75 with acute or convalescent COVID-19. Sequenced sample: peripheral blood. This rearrangement joins TRBV30 to TRBJ1-6; D remains unclear. The DNA for the CDR3 is TGTGCCTGGATGAGCGGTGGCTCTCCCAGTTCACCCCTCCACTTT. It encodes CAWMSGGSPSSPLHF.